This TCR beta chain emerged from a study of T cell changes during pregnancy in multiple sclerosis. The CDR3 extends over 15 amino acids. Germline CDR1 is SGDLS and CDR2 is YYNGEE. V lost 4 bases, J lost 5 bases, and 9 bases stayed unmatched. Only in-frame clones appear in the TCRdb table, and some are missing; sequencing was by immunoSEQ multiplex PCR. The table lists 80,000 to 100,000 clones, around 92% of them singletons. This clone turned up a few times. The V call is TRBV9, the J call TRBJ1-1; 9 bases match TRBD1. Source: peripheral blood, taken in the first trimester of pregnancy. The clonotype was recovered from a female donor with multiple sclerosis, enrolled in a pregnancy study. CDR3 in amino acids: CASSLTGGLGTEAFF. CDR3 nucleotides: TGTGCCAGCAGCTTGACAGGGGGATTGGGGACTGAAGCTTTCTTT.